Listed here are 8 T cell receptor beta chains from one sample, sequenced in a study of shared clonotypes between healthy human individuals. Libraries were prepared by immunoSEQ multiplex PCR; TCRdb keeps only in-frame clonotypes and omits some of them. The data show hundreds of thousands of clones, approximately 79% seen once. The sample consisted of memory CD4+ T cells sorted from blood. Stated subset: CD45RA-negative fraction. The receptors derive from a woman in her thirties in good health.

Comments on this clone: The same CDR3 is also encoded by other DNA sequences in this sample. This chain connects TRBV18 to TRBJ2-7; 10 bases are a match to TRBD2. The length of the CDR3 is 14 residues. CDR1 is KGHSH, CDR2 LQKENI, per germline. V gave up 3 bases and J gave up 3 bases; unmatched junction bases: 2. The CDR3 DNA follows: TGTGCCAGCTCACCCGGACTAGCGGACTACGAGCAGTACTTC. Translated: CASSPGLADYEQYF.

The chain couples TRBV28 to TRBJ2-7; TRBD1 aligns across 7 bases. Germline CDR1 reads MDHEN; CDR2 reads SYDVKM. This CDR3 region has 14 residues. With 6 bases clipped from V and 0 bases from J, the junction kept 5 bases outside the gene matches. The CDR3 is CASRTTGPSYEQYF. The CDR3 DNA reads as TGTGCCAGCAGAACGACAGGGCCCTCCTACGAGCAGTACTTC.

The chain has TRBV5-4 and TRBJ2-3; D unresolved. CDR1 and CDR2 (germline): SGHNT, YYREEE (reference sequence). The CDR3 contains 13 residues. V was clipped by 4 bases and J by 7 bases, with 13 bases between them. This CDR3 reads CASSPPDSYTQYF. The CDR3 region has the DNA TGTGCCAGCAGCCCCCCTGACTCTTATACGCAGTATTTT.

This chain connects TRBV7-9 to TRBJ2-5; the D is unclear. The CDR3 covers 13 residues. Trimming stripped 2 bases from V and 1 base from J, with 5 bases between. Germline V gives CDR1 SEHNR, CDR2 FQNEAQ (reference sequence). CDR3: CASSLTIQETQYF. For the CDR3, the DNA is TGTGCCAGCAGCTTAACGATCCAAGAGACCCAGTACTTC.

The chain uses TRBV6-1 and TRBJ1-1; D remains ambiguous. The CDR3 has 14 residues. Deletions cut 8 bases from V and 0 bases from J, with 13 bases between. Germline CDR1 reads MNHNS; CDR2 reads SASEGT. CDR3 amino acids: CASELGSMNTEAFF. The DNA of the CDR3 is TGTGCCAGCGAACTAGGCAGCATGAACACTGAAGCTTTCTTT.

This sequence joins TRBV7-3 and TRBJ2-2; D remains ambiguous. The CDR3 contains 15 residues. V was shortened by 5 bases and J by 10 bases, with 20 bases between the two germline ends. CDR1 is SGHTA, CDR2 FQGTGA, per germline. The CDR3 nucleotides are TGTGCCAGCAGCGTCACTCCTATCAACCGGAAGGAGCTGTTTTTT. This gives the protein CASSVTPINRKELFF.

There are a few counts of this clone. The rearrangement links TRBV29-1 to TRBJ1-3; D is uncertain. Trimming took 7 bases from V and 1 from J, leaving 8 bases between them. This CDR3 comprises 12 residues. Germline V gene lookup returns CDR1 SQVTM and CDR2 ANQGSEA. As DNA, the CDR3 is TGCAGCGGTACAGTTTCTGGAAACACCATATATTTT. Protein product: CSGTVSGNTIYF.

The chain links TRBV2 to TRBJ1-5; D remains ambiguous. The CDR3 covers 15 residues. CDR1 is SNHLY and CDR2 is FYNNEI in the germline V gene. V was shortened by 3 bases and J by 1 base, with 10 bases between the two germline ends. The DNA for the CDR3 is TGTGCCAGCAGTGATAGTTTCCAGAGCAATCAGCCCCAGCATTTT. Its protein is CASSDSFQSNQPQHF.